This paragraph reports one T cell receptor beta chain. The data are from a study of T cells in Graves' hyperthyroidism and ophthalmopathy. The study left out patients who had uncontrolled infection, other autoimmune disease, pregnancy or lactation. The V gene's germline CDR1 is GTSNPN and CDR2 SVGIG (reference sequence). The CDR3 totals 13 residues. The ends were cut back, 4 bases at V and 1 base at J, with 10 bases in the middle. Template material for amplifying TCR beta CDR3 regions consisted of RNA transcripts. The study used the HTBI primer set for a first-round RT-PCR of the TCR CDR3. MiXCR, run by TCRdb on the multiplex PCR reads, gives a single entry per CDR3 protein. This table has approximately 600,000 distinct CDR3 sequences, 15% to 20% appearing once.

Material: blood. The chain uses TRBV30 and TRBJ1-1, with D possibly TRBD1 on 6 matching bases. The clonotype comes from a woman aged 30 to 39 with Graves' hyperthyroidism. The CDR3 DNA sequence: TGTGCCTGGAACCCACAGGGGAACACTGAAGCTTTCTTT. Its protein product is CAWNPQGNTEAFF. Supplemented by reference TRBV30 and TRBJ1-1, the full variable domain reads SQTIHQWPATLVQPVGSPLSLECTVEGTSNPNLYWYRQAAGRGLQLLFYSVGIGQISSEVPQNLSASRPQDRQFILSSKKLLLSDSGFYLCAWNPQGNTEAFFGQGTRLTVV.